This is a list of T cell receptor beta chains from one sample in a study of PD-1 blockade in classical Hodgkin lymphoma. The table came from immunoSEQ multiplex PCR; TCRdb's copy has only in-frame clones and leaves some out. The sample holds 40,000 to 50,000 clones, 60% to 80% seen once. The material sequenced was peripheral blood mononuclear cells (PBMCs), taken before the fourth cycle of nivolumab. The receptor source for this set is a human donor with classical Hodgkin lymphoma. The CDR3 runs from the conserved cysteine through the conserved F or W. Each record gives: J gene, D gene, clone size, V gene, CDR3 protein, CDR3 DNA. The D gene is left open where the match is weak. The listing skips clone size in some rows; elsewhere it reads once, few, many or a size class.

J gene: TRBJ2-5; D gene: -; clone size: -; V gene: TRBV15; CDR3 protein: CATSSAYTETQYF; CDR3 DNA: TGTGCCACCAGCAGCGCATACACGGAGACCCAGTACTTC
J gene: TRBJ2-7; D gene: TRBD1; clone size: -; V gene: TRBV7-2; CDR3 protein: CASSFGQVYEQYF; CDR3 DNA: TGTGCCAGCAGCTTTGGACAGGTCTACGAGCAGTACTTC
J gene: TRBJ2-1; D gene: -; clone size: -; V gene: TRBV11-2; CDR3 protein: CASSLGVDEQFF; CDR3 DNA: TGTGCCAGCAGCTTAGGGGTAGATGAGCAGTTCTTC
J gene: TRBJ2-3; D gene: TRBD2; clone size: few; V gene: TRBV4-2; CDR3 protein: CASSQVGGGSTDTQYF; CDR3 DNA: TGTGCCAGCAGCCAAGTAGGCGGGGGGAGCACAGATACGCAGTATTTT
J gene: TRBJ2-5; D gene: TRBD2; clone size: -; V gene: TRBV7-6; CDR3 protein: CASSLERALAGGPSETQYF; CDR3 DNA: TGTGCCAGCAGCTTAGAGAGAGCCTTAGCGGGGGGGCCGAGCGAGACCCAGTACTTC
J gene: TRBJ2-2; D gene: TRBD2; clone size: few; V gene: TRBV5-6; CDR3 protein: CASSLFTSGVNTGELFF; CDR3 DNA: TGTGCCAGCAGCTTGTTTACTAGCGGGGTGAACACCGGGGAGCTGTTTTTT
J gene: TRBJ2-3; D gene: -; clone size: -; V gene: TRBV5-4; CDR3 protein: CASSLEPTDTQYF; CDR3 DNA: TGTGCCAGCAGCTTGGAACCCACAGATACGCAGTATTTT
J gene: TRBJ2-1; D gene: -; clone size: -; V gene: TRBV19; CDR3 protein: CATTNIGASDNEQFF; CDR3 DNA: TGTGCCACCACAAATATTGGGGCATCAGACAATGAGCAGTTCTTC
J gene: TRBJ1-2; D gene: -; clone size: medium-sized; V gene: TRBV7-8; CDR3 protein: CASSLGGGLNYGYTF; CDR3 DNA: TGTGCCAGCAGCTTAGGAGGGGGACTTAACTATGGCTACACCTTC
J gene: TRBJ2-5; D gene: -; clone size: -; V gene: TRBV9; CDR3 protein: CASSVLVGEETQYF; CDR3 DNA: TGTGCCAGCAGCGTACTCGTTGGGGAAGAGACCCAGTACTTC
J gene: TRBJ2-5; D gene: -; clone size: -; V gene: TRBV28; CDR3 protein: CASSLRTGTEKETQYF; CDR3 DNA: TGTGCCAGCAGTTTACGAACCGGGACTGAAAAAGAGACCCAGTACTTC
J gene: TRBJ1-5; D gene: -; clone size: -; V gene: TRBV27; CDR3 protein: CASSLNLGEPQHF; CDR3 DNA: TGCGCCAGCAGTTTAAATTTGGGGGAGCCCCAGCATTTT
J gene: TRBJ1-2; D gene: TRBD1; clone size: -; V gene: TRBV13; CDR3 protein: CASSSQSSGQGFNYGYTF; CDR3 DNA: TGTGCCAGCAGCTCCCAATCGAGTGGACAGGGCTTCAACTATGGCTACACCTTC
J gene: TRBJ2-4; D gene: TRBD2; clone size: -; V gene: TRBV19; CDR3 protein: CASSNWLAGGLAKNIQYF; CDR3 DNA: TGTGCCAGTAGTAATTGGCTAGCGGGGGGCCTAGCCAAAAACATTCAGTACTTC
J gene: TRBJ1-6; D gene: -; clone size: few; V gene: TRBV7-3; CDR3 protein: CASSRTDSGSPLHF; CDR3 DNA: TGTGCCAGCAGCCGAACCGACAGCGGGTCACCCCTCCACTTT
J gene: TRBJ2-7; D gene: -; clone size: many; V gene: TRBV7-7; CDR3 protein: CASSFGVSYEQYF; CDR3 DNA: TGTGCTAGCAGCTTCGGGGTCTCCTACGAGCAGTACTTC
J gene: TRBJ1-5; D gene: TRBD1; clone size: -; V gene: TRBV12-5; CDR3 protein: CASGPSTGQGFNQPQHF; CDR3 DNA: TGTGCTAGTGGTCCCTCCACGGGACAGGGGTTCAATCAGCCCCAGCATTTT
J gene: TRBJ1-2; D gene: TRBD1; clone size: -; V gene: TRBV5-6; CDR3 protein: CASSSGTGISGYTF; CDR3 DNA: TGTGCCAGCAGCTCCGGGACAGGTATTAGTGGCTACACCTTC
J gene: TRBJ1-1; D gene: -; clone size: -; V gene: TRBV4-3; CDR3 protein: CASSQEQGGDTEAFF; CDR3 DNA: TGCGCCAGCAGCCAAGAACAGGGAGGGGACACTGAAGCTTTCTTT
J gene: TRBJ1-5; D gene: TRBD1; clone size: -; V gene: TRBV6-6; CDR3 protein: CASRRGGAGNQPQHF; CDR3 DNA: TGTGCCAGCAGAAGAGGGGGCGCCGGCAATCAGCCCCAGCATTTT
J gene: TRBJ1-1; D gene: TRBD1; clone size: -; V gene: TRBV7-8; CDR3 protein: CASSFPDRDPEHNMNTEAFF; CDR3 DNA: TGTGCCAGCAGCTTCCCGGACAGGGACCCGGAGCATAACATGAACACTGAAGCTTTCTTT
J gene: TRBJ1-1; D gene: -; clone size: -; V gene: TRBV5-1; CDR3 protein: CASSLYRSGETEAFF; CDR3 DNA: TGCGCCAGCAGCTTATACCGTTCAGGGGAGACTGAAGCTTTCTTT
J gene: TRBJ2-7; D gene: -; clone size: once; V gene: TRBV5-1; CDR3 protein: CASSPLGGPRDEQYF; CDR3 DNA: TGCGCCAGCAGCCCTCTTGGGGGGCCCAGGGACGAGCAGTACTTC